This passage covers 6 T cell receptor beta chains from one sample sequenced in a study of technical replicates of blood from a handful of donors. Measured with immunoSEQ multiplex PCR; TCRdb has only the in-frame clones, and not every one. Among around 73,000 clones listed, more than 90% were seen once. What was sequenced was PBMCs. These receptors were taken from a human donor in good health. Some clones in this sample may be carry-over from other donors' samples.

V is TRBV5-1 and J is TRBJ2-3; D may be TRBD1 (5 bases). The CDR3 length is 14 residues. Germline CDR1 and CDR2: SGHRS and YFSETQ. The V gene lost 4 bases and the J gene lost 2 bases, with 11 bases spanning the gap. CDR3 in amino acids: CASSRQRTTDTQYF. In DNA form, the CDR3 reads TGCGCCAGCAGCCGACAGCGCACCACAGATACGCAGTATTTT. The full variable domain, rest sourced from reference TRBV5-1 and TRBJ2-3, is KAGVTQTPRYLIKTRGQQVTLSCSPISGHRSVSWYQQTPGQGLQFLFEYFSETQRNKGNFPGRFSGRQFSNSRSEMNVSTLELGDSALYLCASSRQRTTDTQYFGPGTRLTVL.

The rearrangement joins TRBV7-2 to TRBJ2-5; perhaps TRBD1 as D (6 bases). The CDR3 is made up of 12 amino acids. Trimming took 1 base from V and 7 from J, leaving 7 bases between them. The germline gives CDR1 SGHTA, CDR2 FQGNSA. The chain's CDR3 is CASSLVRGTQYF. For the CDR3, the DNA is TGTGCCAGCAGCTTAGTCAGGGGGACCCAGTACTTC.

The chain uses TRBV4-2 and TRBJ2-7; tentative D call: TRBD1 (6 bases). Between the trimmed V and J ends, which lost 4 bases and 6 bases, there was a span of 16 bases. Germline values: CDR1 LGHNA, CDR2 YNFKEQ. CDR3 size: 14 residues. CDR3 nucleotide sequence: TGTGCCAGCAGCCCGAACAGGGTCGGAGGCGAGCAGTACTTC. It codes for CASSPNRVGGEQYF.

The J gene is TRBJ2-1, the V gene TRBV10-2; D may be TRBD1 (6 bases). Germline V gives CDR1 WSHSY, CDR2 SAAADI. Trimming pared 10 bases from V and 0 bases from J, leaving 13 bases between. This CDR3 is 14 amino acids long. This CDR3 reads CATYRTVSYNEQFF. The DNA of the CDR3 is TGCGCCACCTACCGGACAGTCTCCTACAATGAGCAGTTCTTC.

In this sample, this clone turned up once. The chain employs TRBV5-1 and TRBJ2-7; weak D call: TRBD1 (6 bases). Germline V gene sequence: CDR1 SGHRS, CDR2 YFSETQ. Trimming cost V 4 bases and J 1 base, with 18 bases left between them. The CDR3 runs 16 residues. CDR3 region: CASSGRGVLGSYEQYF. The CDR3 region has the DNA TGCGCCAGCAGCGGCAGGGGCGTTTTGGGTTCCTACGAGCAGTACTTC.

The chain couples TRBV6-1 to TRBJ1-1; 8 bases align to TRBD1. Trimming at V came to 11 bases and at J to 0 bases, leaving 5 bases not matched to a gene. The CDR3 is made up of 13 amino acids. Germline V CDR1 and CDR2: MNHNS, SASEGT. The CDR3 DNA follows: TGTGCCGGGCAGGGACAGGTGAACACTGAAGCTTTCTTT. It codes for CAGQGQVNTEAFF.